This T cell receptor (beta chain) was sequenced during a study of T cell responses to AZD1222 COVID-19 vaccine. Study-wide results and caveats: Mapped onto spike, vaccine-associated CD4 TCRs spanned it and were dominant at 160-218 and 743-854. White British donors predominated, females outnumbered males, and clonal diversity was possibly underestimated.

A note on this clone: Antigen: not known.

CDR1 and CDR2 (germline): LGHNA, YSLEER. CDR3 size: 16 residues. V was shortened by 1 base and J by 5 bases, with 17 bases between the two germline ends. TCRdb's copy holds only in-frame clones and misses some; the assay was immunoSEQ multiplex PCR. Of approximately 130,000 clones listed, roughly nine tenths were seen once; the top ten hold approximately 27%. This sequence was found in an adult in good health. Sequenced material: peripheral blood, taken on day 0 of AZD1222 vaccination. This rearrangement joins TRBV4-3 to TRBJ2-5, with D tentatively TRBD1 or TRBD2 (5 bases each). This CDR3 reads CASSQVGQPEGETQYF. For the CDR3, the DNA is TGCGCCAGCAGCCAAGTAGGGCAGCCCGAGGGGGAGACCCAGTACTTC.